The clone carrying this T cell receptor beta chain showed up just a few times. Its cognate antigen is unknown. The treatment was: roughly nine-day PBMC culture with coronavirus spike peptide pools or control peptides (ViraFEST assay). Cultured CD4+ T cells had their DNA profiled by the Oncomine TCR Beta short-read assay. From the PCR reads, TCRdb called clonotypes with MiXCR, one entry per CDR3 protein. Of about 20,000 distinct CDR3 sequences in the sample, roughly 47% were seen once. CDR3 length: 13 residues. CDR1 and CDR2 (germline): MNHNS, SASEGT. V was trimmed by 6 bases and J by 3 bases, leaving 11 bases between them. The data are from a study of vaccination and CD4 T cells after COVID-19.

This TCR was sampled from a human donor who had recovered from COVID-19. The chain joins TRBV6-1 to TRBJ1-2; tentative D call: TRBD1 (5 bases). The specimen was CD4+ T cells from blood, cultured in vitro. The CDR3 coding sequence is TGTGCCAGCAGAGACAGCCAGTACTATGGCTACACCTTC. As protein: CASRDSQYYGYTF.